Below, one T cell receptor (beta chain) is given with its context. The antigen is not known. This specimen comes from a study of T cell repertoires in cytomegalovirus infection. Study at large: The authors relied on CMV epitopes, both recently identified HLA-C-restricted and well-studied HLA-B-restricted.

Each CDR3 protein is one row after TCRdb ran MiXCR on the reads. Here the sample spans approximately 910,000 distinct CDR3 sequences, more than 25% being singletons. V shed 6 bases, J shed 9 bases, and the junction held 23 bases outside the gene matches. CDR3 length: 18 residues. Germline CDR1 and CDR2: DFQATT and SNEGSKA (reference sequence). The sequence was obtained from a human donor in good health (CMV status not recorded). Some clones in this sample may be carry-over from other donors' samples. The genes are TRBV20-1 and TRBJ1-6; 7 nucleotides line up with TRBD1. Source: cultured CD8+ T cells from PBMCs, taken from culture after CMV antigen stimulation. The CDR3 DNA reads TGCAGTGCAATACTCTTGGGACAGTGGCCCCCATGGCGTTCACCCCTCCACTTT. It translates to CSAILLGQWPPWRSPLHF.